The 31 T cell receptor beta chains presented below share a single source sample, sequenced in a study of radiation and T cells in renal cell carcinoma. Clones were sequenced by immunoSEQ multiplex PCR, and TCRdb holds only the in-frame ones, with some missing. The sample contains around 60,000 clones, around three quarters of which appear only once. Time point of the sample: blood 2 weeks post-SBRT. The treatment: 15 Gy SBRT to primary tumor, nephrectomy 4 weeks later. The specimen was blood, collected from a patient whose treatment included radiotherapy and nephrectomy. These receptors all stem from a man between 60 and 75 years old with renal cell carcinoma.

The chain combines TRBV4-1 with TRBJ1-1; 11 bases are a match to TRBD1. The CDR3 totals 15 residues. Germline CDR1 MGHRA, CDR2 YSYEKL. V dropped 0 bases and J dropped 5; count of bases not matched to a gene: 2. The CDR3 loop is CASSQEGTGGTEAFF. In nucleotides, the CDR3 is TGCGCCAGCAGCCAAGAAGGGACAGGGGGGACTGAAGCTTTCTTT.

The rearrangement links TRBV6-5 to TRBJ2-1; D remains unclear. V was clipped by 5 bases and J by 7 bases, with 9 bases between them. From germline, CDR1 is MNHEY and CDR2 SVGAGI. This CDR3 has 12 residues. The DNA for the CDR3 is TGTGCCAGCAGTCTTGTGGGAAATGAGCAGTTCTTC. This sequence encodes CASSLVGNEQFF.

V is TRBV19 and J is TRBJ2-1; D remains unclear. Germline CDR1 is LNHDA and CDR2 is SQIVND (reference sequence). The CDR3 length is 14 residues. The V and J ends lost 4 bases and 1 base respectively, with 8 bases between them. The CDR3: CASSKQVSYNEQFF. CDR3 bases: TGTGCCAGTAGTAAACAAGTGTCCTACAATGAGCAGTTCTTC. Filled out from reference TRBV19 and TRBJ2-1, the complete variable domain reads DGGITQSPKYLFRKEGQNVTLSCEQNLNHDAMYWYRQDPGQGLRLIYYSQIVNDFQKGDIAEGYSVSREKKESFPLTVTSAQKNPTAFYLCASSKQVSYNEQFFGPGTRLTVL.

The chain couples TRBV5-4 to TRBJ2-3; possibly TRBD2 for D (5 bases). The CDR3 is 15 residues long. V lost 4 bases and J lost 5, with 17 bases in between. CDR1 is SGHNT and CDR2 is YYREEE in the germline V gene (reference sequence). The CDR3 reads CASSPLGSAGDTQYF. CDR3 sequence (DNA): TGTGCCAGCAGCCCCCTCGGGTCCGCGGGAGATACGCAGTATTTT.

J is TRBJ2-5 and V is TRBV19, with D possibly called TRBD1 or TRBD2 (5 bases each). Trimming pared 5 bases from V and 5 bases from J, leaving 15 bases between. This CDR3 region has 14 residues. The germline V gene encodes CDR1 LNHDA and CDR2 SQIVND (reference sequence). The CDR3 spells CASSVGDLRETQYF. The CDR3 DNA is TGTGCCAGTAGTGTGGGGGACCTAAGGGAGACCCAGTACTTC.

The chain carries TRBV7-6 and TRBJ1-5; D gene uncertain. The CDR3 covers 16 residues. CDR1 is SGHVS, CDR2 FNYEAQ, per germline. V lost 0 bases and J lost 3, with 12 bases in between. CDR3 protein: CASSLASGGVNQPQHF. The CDR3 DNA sequence: TGTGCCAGCAGCTTAGCGTCGGGCGGGGTCAATCAGCCCCAGCATTTT.

This clone has only one observation. This chain joins TRBV7-6 and TRBJ2-3; 11 nucleotides line up with TRBD2. Trimming cost V 5 bases and J 2 bases; bases outside gene matches: 6. This CDR3 region has 16 residues. Looked up from germline, CDR1 is SGHVS and CDR2 is FNYEAQ. Here the CDR3 reads CASSLTSGAYTDTQYF. DNA of the CDR3: TGTGCCAGCAGCCTGACTAGCGGGGCGTACACAGATACGCAGTATTTT.

This sequence joins TRBV9 and TRBJ2-4; a possible D gene is TRBD2 (6 bases). Per the germline V gene, CDR1 is SGDLS and CDR2 is YYNGEE. The CDR3 is made up of 14 amino acids. Trimming took off 4 bases at V and 12 bases at J, with 20 bases between the two ends. The CDR3 spells CASSPPGGVPAQYF. The DNA for the CDR3 is TGTGCCAGCAGCCCTCCCGGAGGGGTCCCTGCTCAGTACTTC.

The J gene is TRBJ2-5, the V gene TRBV6-6; TRBD1 agrees at 11 bases. V shed 1 base, J shed 5 bases, and the junction held 6 bases outside the gene matches. CDR1 is MNHNY, CDR2 SVGAGI, per germline (reference sequence). The CDR3 length is 16 residues. CDR3 bases: TGTGCCAGCAGTTACTTTGGGACAGGGGGAGAGGAGACCCAGTACTTC. Protein product: CASSYFGTGGEETQYF.

The rearrangement links TRBV19 to TRBJ2-5; 11 bases align to TRBD2. This CDR3 has 15 residues. Germline lookup yields CDR1 LNHDA and CDR2 SQIVND (reference sequence). V was pared by 5 bases and J by 4 bases, with 6 bases of the junction left unmatched. CDR3: CASSPYSGRGETQYF. DNA for the CDR3: TGTGCCAGTAGTCCCTATAGCGGGAGGGGAGAGACCCAGTACTTC.

The chain uses TRBV5-1 and TRBJ2-7; D may be TRBD2 (6 bases). The germline V and J ends were trimmed by 0 bases and 1 base, with 17 bases remaining between them. Germline V gene lookup returns CDR1 SGHRS and CDR2 YFSETQ. The CDR3 is made up of 17 amino acids. The CDR3 sequence is CASSLGPAGRRSYEQYV. CDR3 DNA: TGCGCCAGCAGCTTGGGACCGGCGGGACGGAGATCCTACGAGCAGTACGTC.

CDR3 region: CASSLVENQPQHF. The CDR3 coding sequence is TGTGCCAGCAGCTTAGTGGAGAATCAGCCCCAGCATTTT. The genes are TRBV7-9 and TRBJ1-5, with D hard to call. The CDR3 is made up of 13 amino acids. V was trimmed by 1 base and J by 4 bases, leaving 5 bases between them. CDR1 is SEHNR and CDR2 is FQNEAQ in the germline V gene (reference sequence).

This sequence joins TRBV2 and TRBJ1-3; no clear D. Per germline, CDR1 SNHLY and CDR2 FYNNEI. CDR3 length: 15 amino acids. V was trimmed by 6 bases and J by 0 bases, leaving 12 bases between them. CDR3 protein: CASRNRSASGNTIYF. CDR3 DNA: TGTGCCAGCAGAAACCGTTCAGCCTCTGGAAACACCATATATTTT.

This clone has a handful of counts. The chain links TRBV30 to TRBJ2-7; D is perhaps TRBD1 (5 bases). The CDR3 runs to 15 residues. The germline V gene encodes CDR1 GTSNPN and CDR2 SVGIG (reference sequence). V lost 2 bases and J lost 0, with 14 bases in between. Here the CDR3 DNA reads TGTGCCTGGAGTAATGACAGATCGGGCTCCTACGAGCAGTACGTC. Its translation: CAWSNDRSGSYEQYV.

The rearrangement joins TRBV5-1 to TRBJ2-5, with D uncertain. V was cut by 0 bases and J by 3 bases, with 9 bases left in between. Germline V gene sequence: CDR1 SGHRS, CDR2 YFSETQ. The CDR3 sequence is 14 residues long. CDR3 in amino acids: CASSLGPSEETQYF. CDR3 bases: TGCGCCAGCAGCTTGGGACCTTCCGAAGAGACCCAGTACTTC.

This sequence joins TRBV30 and TRBJ1-1; 8 bases fit TRBD1. Looked up from germline, CDR1 is GTSNPN and CDR2 is SVGIG (reference sequence). V dropped 2 bases and J dropped 2; count of bases not matched to a gene: 1. The CDR3 sequence is 13 residues long. The CDR3 bases are TGTGCCTGGAGTACAGGGGGAAACACTGAAGCTTTCTTT. This encodes CAWSTGGNTEAFF.

The chain combines TRBV5-4 with TRBJ2-1, with TRBD1 as a possible D gene (6 bases). The V end was cut by 4 bases, the J end by 3 bases, with 8 bases between. Per germline, CDR1 SGHNT and CDR2 YYREEE (reference sequence). The CDR3 spans 13 residues. CDR3 nucleotide sequence: TGTGCCAGCAGCCTGGACAGCTACAATGAGCAGTTCTTC. This codes for CASSLDSYNEQFF.

This clone was observed a single time. This rearrangement joins TRBV21-1 to TRBJ1-2; TRBD1 is the table's D call, not checked against the DNA. TRBV21-1 is labeled a pseudogene. This CDR3 has 13 amino acids. CDR3 coding DNA: TGTGCCAGCCACAGGGGGTCGGGCTATGGCTACACCTTC. Translated, it gives CASHRGSGYGYTF.

The rearrangement uses TRBV7-2 and TRBJ2-1; unclear D gene. V was clipped by 5 bases and J by 0 bases, with 11 bases between them. The CDR3 covers 15 residues. CDR1 and CDR2 from the germline V gene are SGHTA and FQGNSA. CDR3 in amino acids: CASSTLSSSYNEQFF. CDR3 DNA sequence: TGTGCCAGCAGCACACTATCGAGCTCCTACAATGAGCAGTTCTTC.

V gene TRBV27 combines with J gene TRBJ2-1; a possible D gene is TRBD1 (5 bases). Trimming removed 3 bases from V and 10 bases from J, with 7 bases in between. Germline V lookup: CDR1 MNHEY, CDR2 SMNVEV (reference sequence). This CDR3 has 11 amino acids. The CDR3: CASSLNREQFF. The CDR3 DNA reads TGTGCCAGCAGTTTGAACAGGGAGCAGTTCTTC.

J is TRBJ1-4 and V is TRBV5-1; perhaps TRBD1 as D (6 bases). The CDR3 covers 15 residues. From germline, CDR1 is SGHRS and CDR2 YFSETQ. Trimming shortened V by 0 bases and J by 2 bases, and 8 bases separated the two germline ends. CDR3 DNA sequence: TGCGCCAGCAGCTTGGGCGGGGGCACTAATGAAAAACTGTTTTTT. Protein product: CASSLGGGTNEKLFF.

The gene calls are TRBV11-3 and TRBJ2-7; D might be TRBD1 (6 bases). Germline V gene lookup returns CDR1 SGHNT and CDR2 YENEEA. This CDR3 comprises 14 residues. V was shortened by 4 bases and J by 4 bases, with 14 bases between the two germline ends. The CDR3 DNA reads TGTGCCAGCAGCTCTTCTGGACAGCATTACGAGCAGTACTTC. Residues: CASSSSGQHYEQYF.

The chain has TRBV19 and TRBJ1-2, with 9 bases that match TRBD1. The CDR3 sequence is 12 residues long. V shed 5 bases, J shed 8 bases, and the junction held 3 bases outside the gene matches. CDR1 and CDR2 from the germline V gene are LNHDA and SQIVND (reference sequence). DNA of the CDR3: TGTGCCAGTAGTCACAGGGGGCAAGGCTACACCTTC. Encoded protein: CASSHRGQGYTF.

This sequence joins TRBV7-9 and TRBJ2-1; no firm D call. With 6 bases removed from V and 5 bases from J, the gap between germline ends came to 20 bases. The CDR3 is made up of 16 amino acids. Germline CDR1 is SEHNR and CDR2 is FQNEAQ (reference sequence). CDR3: CASSLHPATNHNEQFF. The CDR3 coding sequence is TGTGCCAGCAGTTTACACCCAGCGACCAATCACAATGAGCAGTTCTTC.

The chain combines TRBV19 with TRBJ1-6, with TRBD1 matching over 9 bases. The V segment lost 5 bases and the J segment 10 bases; nucleotides outside the gene matches: 6. This CDR3 contains 14 residues. From germline, CDR1 is LNHDA and CDR2 SQIVND (reference sequence). CDR3 region: CASSLGQGISPLHF. CDR3 in DNA: TGTGCCAGTAGTCTCGGACAGGGGATATCACCCCTCCACTTT.

The count of this clone is one. The same CDR3 can be traced to other DNA sequences in this sample. The V gene is TRBV7-9, the J gene TRBJ2-7; possibly TRBD1 for D (5 bases). Trimming took off 2 bases at V and 1 base at J, with 6 bases between the two ends. The germline V gene has CDR1 SEHNR and CDR2 FQNEAQ (reference sequence). CDR3 length equals 13 residues. The DNA for the CDR3 is TGTGCCAGCAGCTTACCAGGGTCCTACGAGCAGTACGTC. Protein product: CASSLPGSYEQYV.

The V call is TRBV21-1, the J call TRBJ2-3; TRBD2, as called in the table, went unchecked against the DNA. TRBV21-1 is termed a pseudogene. This CDR3 has 14 residues. CDR3 DNA: TGTGCCAGCAGCAAATTCCGGATTCGGGTTACGCAGTATTTT. Its translation: CASSKFRIRVTQYF.

V and J are TRBV6-1 and TRBJ1-3; D perhaps matches TRBD1 (5 bases). The CDR3 has 14 residues. V lost 7 bases and J lost 4, with 14 bases in between. CDR1 is MNHNS, CDR2 SASEGT, per germline. CDR3 sequence: CASNPTGYGNTIYF. The DNA of the CDR3 is TGTGCCAGCAACCCAACAGGTTACGGAAACACCATATATTTT.

V is TRBV29-1 and J is TRBJ1-1; 8 bases map to TRBD1. This CDR3 region has 14 residues. The trim removed 3 bases at V and 10 bases at J, leaving 13 bases unmatched. Germline CDR1 reads SQVTM; CDR2 reads ANQGSEA. CDR3 coding DNA: TGCAGCGTTGAGAGCTTCGACAGGGGAAGGGTAGCTTTCTTT. Translation gives CSVESFDRGRVAFF.

This chain uses TRBV30 with TRBJ2-7; D possibly uses TRBD1 or TRBD2 (6 bases each). This CDR3 comprises 12 residues. Trimming removed 0 bases from V and 6 bases from J, with 9 bases in between. Germline CDR1 reads GTSNPN; CDR2 reads SVGIG (reference sequence). The CDR3 region is CAWSVGGSEQYF. CDR3 DNA: TGTGCCTGGAGTGTAGGGGGGAGCGAGCAGTACTTC.

The chain recombines TRBV10-3 with TRBJ2-5; 8 bases align to TRBD2. J was trimmed by 3 bases and V by 6 bases; bases with no gene match: 3. This CDR3 region has 13 residues. Germline-derived CDR1 and CDR2 are ENHRY and SYGVKD. In DNA form, the CDR3 reads TGTGCCATCAGCCCGACTAGCGAAGAGACCCAGTACTTC. This sequence encodes CAISPTSEETQYF.